A single sample gave rise to the 20 T cell receptor beta chains below, sequenced in a study of post-analysis software for immune sequencing data (dated by TCRdb to between 2015 and 2016). The investigation overall reported the following: A handful of TRBV segments, including TRBV5-6, TRBV5-1 and TRBV20-1, were significantly more frequent in patients than controls.

Libraries were built with PCR. Sequenced using an Illumina HiSeq 2500. To reduce PCR and sequencing biases, unique molecular identifiers were incorporated into the TCR beta cDNA libraries. TCRdb took the public reads, trimmed them with fastp at Q25, ran MiXCR for clone calling and kept in-frame beta chains. When rows share a CDR3 protein, they turn into one entry using the most common DNA and genes. The table for this sample lists hundreds of thousands of distinct CDR3 sequences; roughly 50% of them were counted only once. The ten largest clones take up under 6% of the sample. These TCRs are of unknown antigen specificity. The sequenced sample was blood. These receptors came from a girl aged 10 to 17 with multiple sclerosis.

This chain uses TRBV4-2 with TRBJ2-5; no firm D call. The J call is doubtful: the DNA matches TRBJ2-7 better. The V gene's germline CDR1 is LGHNA and CDR2 YNFKEQ. The CDR3 is made up of 14 amino acids. Here the CDR3 reads CASSQDFATYEQYF. CDR3 nucleotide sequence: TGTGCCAGCAGCCAAGACTTTGCGACCTACGAGCAGTACTTC.

The V call is TRBV2, the J call TRBJ2-7, with D perhaps matching TRBD1 (6 bases). This CDR3 is built from 13 residues. Trimming took 2 bases from V and 3 from J, leaving 8 bases between them. Germline values: CDR1 SNHLY, CDR2 FYNNEI. The CDR3 region has the DNA TGTGCCAGCAGTGAACACAGGGACTACGAGCAGTACTTC. The encoded protein is CASSEHRDYEQYF.

This clonotype was seen a handful of times. V is TRBV28 and J is TRBJ1-5; no clear D. From germline, CDR1 is MDHEN and CDR2 SYDVKM. The CDR3 consists of 16 residues. Trimming pared 1 base from V and 6 bases from J, leaving 16 bases between. The CDR3 region is CASSLSSVFEGQPQHF. The CDR3 region has the DNA TGTGCCAGCAGTTTATCCTCCGTCTTTGAAGGTCAGCCCCAGCATTTT. The complete variable domain, with remaining parts taken from reference TRBV28 and TRBJ1-5, reads DVKVTQSSRYLVKRTGEKVFLECVQDMDHENMFWYRQDPGLGLRLIYFSYDVKMKEKGDIPEGYSVSREKKERFSLILESASTNQTSMYLCASSLSSVFEGQPQHFGDGTRLSIL.

The chain couples TRBV4-2 to TRBJ2-3; the D gene is possibly TRBD2 (5 bases). Germline CDR1 reads LGHNA; CDR2 reads YNFKEQ. Trimming cost V 3 bases and J 3 bases, with 13 bases left between them. The CDR3 is 15 residues long. For the CDR3, the DNA is TGTGCCAGCAGCCAGGAGGAGGTTTGGACAGATACGCAGTATTTT. This gives the protein CASSQEEVWTDTQYF.

The V gene is TRBV4-1, the J gene TRBJ1-2, with D maybe TRBD1 (5 bases). This CDR3 spans 15 amino acids. The V end lost 0 bases, the J end lost 4 bases, and 12 bases lay between the germline ends. Germline V gene sequence: CDR1 MGHRA, CDR2 YSYEKL. CDR3 coding DNA: TGCGCCAGCAGCCAAGAGATCAGGGCCTCCTATGGCTACACCTTC. It translates to CASSQEIRASYGYTF.

This chain uses TRBV20-1 with TRBJ1-1; D call uncertain. This CDR3 is 15 amino acids long. The V and J ends lost 3 bases and 0 bases respectively, with 14 bases between them. Looked up from germline, CDR1 is DFQATT and CDR2 is SNEGSKA (reference sequence). CDR3 sequence (DNA): TGCAGTGCTAGCCCGGGGAGCGGGGTGAACACTGAAGCTTTCTTT. This sequence encodes CSASPGSGVNTEAFF.

The chain is built from TRBV6-1 and TRBJ2-7; no clear D. Trimming removed 0 bases at V and 2 bases at J, with 11 bases between. CDR1 is MNHNS, CDR2 SASEGT, per germline. The CDR3 has 15 amino acids. This CDR3 is CASSEAFGRAYEQYF. CDR3 nucleotides: TGTGCCAGCAGTGAAGCCTTTGGACGGGCCTACGAGCAGTACTTC.

V gene TRBV5-1 combines with J gene TRBJ2-1; 13 bases align to TRBD2. CDR1 is SGHRS, CDR2 YFSETQ, per germline. The CDR3 totals 16 residues. J was trimmed by 6 bases and V by 4 bases; bases with no gene match: 7. The CDR3 DNA reads as TGCGCCAGCAGCCTCTTACTAGCGGGGGGGGCCAATGAGCAGTTCTTC. Its protein is CASSLLLAGGANEQFF.

Here the CDR3 DNA reads TGCAGTGCTATCTACACACGGGGAATGGGTGAGCAGTTCTTC. Residues: CSAIYTRGMGEQFF. The chain is built from TRBV20-1 and TRBJ2-1; TRBD2 might be the D (5 bases). The CDR3 has 14 residues. Trimming removed 4 bases from V and 9 bases from J, with 19 bases in between. CDR1 DFQATT and CDR2 SNEGSKA come from the germline V gene (reference sequence).

This sequence joins TRBV20-1 and TRBJ2-1, with TRBD2 identical over 16 bases. J lost 14 bases, V lost 5 bases, and 9 bases had no gene match. Germline lookup yields CDR1 DFQATT and CDR2 SNEGSKA (reference sequence). CDR3 length: 14 residues. CDR3 amino acids: CSAEEGLAGGRKFF. DNA of the CDR3: TGCAGTGCTGAGGAGGGACTAGCGGGGGGGAGGAAGTTCTTC.

This chain connects TRBV5-1 to TRBJ2-6, with unresolved D. The germline V gene has CDR1 SGHRS and CDR2 YFSETQ. This CDR3 contains 15 residues. Deletions cut 2 bases from V and 2 bases from J, with 8 bases between. The CDR3 loop is CASSFFGAGANVLTF. The DNA of the CDR3 is TGCGCCAGCAGCTTTTTTGGAGCTGGGGCCAACGTCCTGACTTTC.

Only one count was recorded for this clonotype. The rearrangement uses TRBV20-1 and TRBJ1-4, with D perhaps matching TRBD1 (5 bases). The CDR3 consists of 13 residues. Germline CDR1 reads DFQATT; CDR2 reads SNEGSKA (reference sequence). CDR3 bases: TGCAGCGTGGAAGGGGCGAAGCGGGAAAAACTGTTTTTT. Translated: CSVEGAKREKLFF.

CDR3 DNA: TGTGCCACCAGCGGGGACCTAGCGGGGGTAATGTACAAGCAGTACTTC. Protein: CATSGDLAGVMYKQYF. This chain uses TRBV15 with TRBJ2-5; 10 positions agree with TRBD2. Unmatched junction bases numbered 17, after V lost 5 bases and J lost 11 bases. CDR1 and CDR2 (germline): LNHNV, YYDKDF (reference sequence). There are 16 residues in the CDR3.

This clonotype was counted a few times. The chain links TRBV5-5 to TRBJ1-4; D remains ambiguous. The ends were cut back, 2 bases at V and 3 bases at J, with 8 bases in the middle. CDR1 and CDR2 from the germline V gene are SGHKS and YYEKEE (reference sequence). The CDR3 is 14 residues long. DNA of the CDR3: TGTGCCAGCAGCTTTGGGGTATCTAATGAAAAACTGTTTTTT. Amino acid sequence: CASSFGVSNEKLFF.

The table lists this clonotype with a few counts. The rearrangement joins TRBV20-1 to TRBJ2-7; D is perhaps TRBD1 (7 bases). V dropped 0 bases and J dropped 2 bases, with 14 bases sitting between them. Per germline, CDR1 DFQATT and CDR2 SNEGSKA (reference sequence). The length of the CDR3 is 15 residues. CDR3 region: CSARDAGGPPYEQYF. CDR3 DNA: TGCAGTGCTAGAGATGCAGGGGGGCCTCCCTACGAGCAGTACTTC.

The V and J genes are TRBV7-2 and TRBJ2-7; D possibly corresponds to TRBD1 (6 bases). Deletions cut 5 bases from V and 4 bases from J, with 15 bases between. The length of the CDR3 is 14 residues. CDR1 and CDR2 (germline): SGHTA, FQGNSA. Here the CDR3 DNA reads TGTGCCAGCAGCAATCCGGGACAATTATACGAGCAGTACTTC. Protein product: CASSNPGQLYEQYF.

This clonotype was seen only once. The rearrangement joins TRBV20-1 to TRBJ2-1; D unresolved. Germline loops: CDR1 DFQATT, CDR2 SNEGSKA (reference sequence). The CDR3 length is 13 residues. Trimming took off 1 base at V and 6 bases at J, with 10 bases between the two ends. The CDR3 DNA sequence: TGCAGTGCTAGAGGTCCAGGTCGCAATGAGCAGTTCTTC. Protein product: CSARGPGRNEQFF.

The chain employs TRBV12-3 or TRBV12-4 and TRBJ1-1, with D perhaps TRBD1 (6 bases). The CDR3 is made up of 15 amino acids. Deletions cut 5 bases from V and 3 bases from J, with 16 bases between. The DNA for the CDR3 is TGTGCCAGCAGTCGAAGGGAGGGGGGCGACACTGAAGCTTTCTTT. It encodes CASSRREGGDTEAFF.

The chain combines TRBV6-5 with TRBJ1-6; TRBD1 matches at 9 bases. Per germline, CDR1 MNHEY and CDR2 SVGAGI. This CDR3 region has 14 residues. Unmatched junction bases numbered 4, after V lost 6 bases and J lost 7 bases. The CDR3 bases are TGTGCCAGCAGGTTTGGACAGGGGAATTCACCCCTCCACTTT. Protein sequence: CASRFGQGNSPLHF.

This clonotype was found a few times. The V gene is TRBV7-3, the J gene TRBJ2-1, with 10 bases identical to TRBD2. This CDR3 is built from 14 residues. V shed 5 bases, J shed 6 bases, and the junction held 4 bases outside the gene matches. Germline V gives CDR1 SGHTA, CDR2 FQGTGA. This chain's CDR3 is CASSETSGSNEQFF. CDR3 bases: TGTGCCAGCAGCGAGACTAGCGGGTCCAATGAGCAGTTCTTC.